The entry below gives a single T cell receptor beta chain sequence along with its context. Its antigen is not identified. At the DNA level, this CDR3 is encoded by other sequences in the same sample as well. Some clones are missing from TCRdb's copy, which holds only in-frame ones; the method was immunoSEQ multiplex PCR. The sample yields some 140,000 clones, 84% seen once. This sample is drawn from a study of cytomegalovirus exposure and HLA in healthy donors. Notes on the study in general: Many donors carried some public TCRs, although rarity characterized most TCR sequences.

The CDR3 runs 14 residues. Trimming left V 0 bases short and J 10 bases short, with 11 bases between. CDR1 and CDR2 from the germline V gene are SGHRS and YFSETQ. The source material was PBMCs. The receptor's source is a woman aged 30 to 39 in good health and CMV-seronegative. The chain carries TRBV5-1 and TRBJ1-6; a possible D gene is TRBD1 (6 bases). The CDR3 DNA is TGCGCCAGCAGCTTGGAACAGGGCACCTCACCCCTCCACTTT. Its translation is CASSLEQGTSPLHF.